This TCR beta chain was obtained from a study of OX40 agonist ivuxolimab in advanced cancers. Anyone with autoimmune disease history or systemic immunosuppression was excluded. Libraries were prepared by immunoSEQ multiplex PCR; TCRdb keeps only in-frame clonotypes and omits some of them. The table shows under 85,000 clones, with over 80% occurring only once. Germline V gives CDR1 GTSNPN, CDR2 SVGIG (reference sequence). This CDR3 spans 14 amino acids. Between the trimmed V and J ends, which lost 1 base and 7 bases, there was a span of 13 bases. Concerning this clone: Its target is not known.

The study, taken as a whole, reports: CD4+ and CD8+ blood T cells expanded clonally by week 6 at 0.1 to 3.0 mg/kg. In CD8+ T cells, expanded clones were on average more numerous than in CD4+.

V is TRBV30 and J is TRBJ1-4; no firm D call. Specimen: CD4+ or CD8+ T cells sorted from blood, collected in a trial of the OX40 agonist ivuxolimab. The TCR was taken from an adult with an advanced solid tumor such as melanoma, head and neck, liver or kidney cancer. CDR3 sequence: CAWSGGFILEKLFF. For the CDR3, the DNA is TGTGCCTGGAGTGGTGGGTTTATACTTGAAAAACTGTTTTTT.